A selection of T cell receptor beta chains follows, all from one sample in a study of shared clonotypes between healthy human individuals. TCRdb keeps only in-frame clones here, not all; method: immunoSEQ multiplex PCR. The sample has roughly 650,000 clones; around 96% are singletons. Material for sequencing was naive CD8+ T cells sorted from blood. The receptors derive from a woman younger than 45 in good health. The CDR3 runs from the conserved cysteine through the conserved F or W. Fields, in order: CDR3 DNA, CDR3 protein, D gene, V gene, clone size, J gene. A D gene is named only where the DNA matches it firmly. Clone size, where shown, is once, few, many, or a class for clones that have expanded.

DNA: TGTGCCAGCAGCAACCGATCTGGGGGGAGCTCCTACAATGAGCAGTTCTTC
CDR3: CASSNRSGGSSYNEQFF
D: .
V: TRBV9
size: .
J: TRBJ2-1

DNA: TGTGCCAGCAGTTGGCTACTCCCGGGACTAGCGACCGAACTCTACAATGAGCAGTTCTTC
CDR3: CASSWLLPGLATELYNEQFF
D: TRBD2
V: TRBV27
size: .
J: TRBJ2-1

DNA: TGTGCCAGCAGCTTAGATGGAGTGGACGCTTTCTTT
CDR3: CASSLDGVDAFF
D: .
V: TRBV7-2
size: .
J: TRBJ1-1

DNA: TGCGCCAGCAGCTTGGAGGCTAGCGGGATCCTACACGAGCAGTACTTC
CDR3: CASSLEASGILHEQYF
D: TRBD2
V: TRBV5-1
size: .
J: TRBJ2-7

DNA: TGTGCCAGCAGCACACCCTGGGCTAGGCCGCTGGAGCCTTACGAGCAGTACTTC
CDR3: CASSTPWARPLEPYEQYF
D: .
V: TRBV11-2
size: .
J: TRBJ2-7

DNA: TGTGCCAGCAGTCTATTGCGATCGAACACTGAAGCTTTCTTT
CDR3: CASSLLRSNTEAFF
D: .
V: TRBV27
size: .
J: TRBJ1-1

DNA: TGTGCCAGCAGCGTAGGCAGGGATAGCAATCAGCCCCAGCATTTT
CDR3: CASSVGRDSNQPQHF
D: .
V: TRBV9
size: .
J: TRBJ1-5

DNA: TGTGCCAGCAGCCAAGAAAAATCGTACAATGAGCAGTTCTTC
CDR3: CASSQEKSYNEQFF
D: .
V: TRBV4-2
size: .
J: TRBJ2-1

DNA: TGCGCCAGCAGCCAAGACAGGGGACAATCACCCCTCCACTTT
CDR3: CASSQDRGQSPLHF
D: .
V: TRBV4-1
size: once
J: TRBJ1-6

DNA: TGTGCCAGCAGTGAGACGGGACCGGCAACTAATGAAAAACTGTTTTTT
CDR3: CASSETGPATNEKLFF
D: .
V: TRBV6-1
size: .
J: TRBJ1-4

DNA: TGTGCCAGCAGCAAAGTGCCGGGAGGGCCCGGTTTAGATACGCAGTATTTT
CDR3: CASSKVPGGPGLDTQYF
D: .
V: TRBV21-1
size: .
J: TRBJ2-3

DNA: TGTGCCAGCAGTGAAGGCGGACCAGGTGACGAAAAACTGTTTTTT
CDR3: CASSEGGPGDEKLFF
D: .
V: TRBV2
size: .
J: TRBJ1-4

DNA: TGTGCCAGCAGCCCACAGGGGGCCATTGTCTACGAGCAGTACTTC
CDR3: CASSPQGAIVYEQYF
D: TRBD1
V: TRBV11-3
size: .
J: TRBJ2-7

DNA: TGTGCCAGCAGCCAAGGCGCGAATGACAGGGGGCGGCTCGAAAACATTCAGTACTTC
CDR3: CASSQGANDRGRLENIQYF
D: TRBD1
V: TRBV14
size: .
J: TRBJ2-4

DNA: TGTGCCAGCACCGAAGAGCTAGCGGGATCCTACAATGAGCAGTTCTTC
CDR3: CASTEELAGSYNEQFF
D: TRBD2
V: TRBV5-8
size: .
J: TRBJ2-1

DNA: TGTGCCAGCAGTTTAGTCGACAGGGATGGCTACACCTTC
CDR3: CASSLVDRDGYTF
D: TRBD1
V: TRBV27
size: .
J: TRBJ1-2

DNA: TGTGCCAGTAGCCCACTCGGGGACAGCTCAACTAATGAAAAACTGTTTTTT
CDR3: CASSPLGDSSTNEKLFF
D: TRBD1
V: TRBV19
size: .
J: TRBJ1-4

DNA: TGTGCCAGCAGCTTAGGACTGGGTGACACTGAAGCTTTCTTT
CDR3: CASSLGLGDTEAFF
D: .
V: TRBV11-2
size: .
J: TRBJ1-1

DNA: TGTGCCAGCAAATTTCGAGGCGGCCAGACCCAGTACTTC
CDR3: CASKFRGGQTQYF
D: .
V: TRBV6-5
size: .
J: TRBJ2-5

DNA: TGCAGCGGGGACAGGGGGGTCTCGAACACTGAAGCTTTCTTT
CDR3: CSGDRGVSNTEAFF
D: TRBD1
V: TRBV29-1
size: .
J: TRBJ1-1

DNA: TGCGCCAGCAGCCAAGATTCGGGGGAAGTTTTCTTT
CDR3: CASSQDSGEVFF
D: .
V: TRBV4-1
size: .
J: TRBJ1-1

DNA: TGTGCCAGCAGCCGCGGGAGAAAGACAGATACGCAGTATTTT
CDR3: CASSRGRKTDTQYF
D: TRBD2
V: TRBV5-4
size: .
J: TRBJ2-3

DNA: TGTGCCAGCAGTAACGGGTATCCGTTAAACATTCAGTACTTC
CDR3: CASSNGYPLNIQYF
D: .
V: TRBV28
size: .
J: TRBJ2-4

DNA: TGTGCCAGCAGTTTAAACACGGCTTTCAGTGAAGCTTTCTTT
CDR3: CASSLNTAFSEAFF
D: .
V: TRBV27
size: .
J: TRBJ1-1